This T cell receptor (beta chain) comes out of a study of T cells expressing NK-cell markers. Broader study findings: Dominant NKG2C+ clonotype frequencies of about 1.0-8% of CD8+ T cells were measured in five or six donors.

Reanalyzing the 5' RACE reads, TCRdb keeps one entry per CDR3 protein, without DNA. Its table lists about 410,000 distinct CDR3 sequences. In regard to this clonotype: No antigen is known for it.

The germline V gene encodes CDR1 DFQATT and CDR2 SNEGSKA (reference sequence). The CDR3 is 12 residues long. This clonotype was sampled from a woman in her fifties or sixties in good health. The chain combines TRBV20-1 with TRBJ2-5; the D call of TRBD1 rests on TCRdb alone, since no DNA is present to check it. Sequenced material: blood T cells: a sorted CD56 or NKG2C T cell subset, CD4+ or CD8+ T cells, or bulk PBMC T cells (not recorded which). The CDR3 region is CSASVGPETQYF.